The sequence of this T cell receptor (beta chain) was determined in a study of CD8+ T cells in alopecia areata. Isolated RNA was reverse transcribed into cDNA used as the sequencing template. Assay: immunoSEQ multiplex PCR; the TCRdb copy retains only in-frame clones and omits some. The data contain 120,000 to 150,000 clones, roughly 82% of them singletons. Per the germline V gene, CDR1 is SGHRS and CDR2 is YFSETQ. The V and J ends lost 0 bases and 0 bases, in that order; junction bases with no gene match: 3. The CDR3 sequence is 17 residues long. Turning to this clone: The antigen remains undetermined.

Findings of the study overall: Resident alphabeta T-cell populations of normal skin are likewise subject to sequencing in scalp samples.

As for treatment: oral pan-JAK inhibitor, 5-10 mg twice daily. The rearrangement joins TRBV5-1 to TRBJ2-5; TRBD2 matches at 12 bases. The sequence derives from a human donor with alopecia areata. The sequencing here drew on CD8+ T cells sorted from blood, taken at week 4, from a patient treated with tofacitinib. The CDR3 sequence is CASSLGLAGDHQETQYF. CDR3 DNA sequence: TGCGCCAGCAGCTTGGGACTAGCGGGAGATCACCAAGAGACCCAGTACTTC.